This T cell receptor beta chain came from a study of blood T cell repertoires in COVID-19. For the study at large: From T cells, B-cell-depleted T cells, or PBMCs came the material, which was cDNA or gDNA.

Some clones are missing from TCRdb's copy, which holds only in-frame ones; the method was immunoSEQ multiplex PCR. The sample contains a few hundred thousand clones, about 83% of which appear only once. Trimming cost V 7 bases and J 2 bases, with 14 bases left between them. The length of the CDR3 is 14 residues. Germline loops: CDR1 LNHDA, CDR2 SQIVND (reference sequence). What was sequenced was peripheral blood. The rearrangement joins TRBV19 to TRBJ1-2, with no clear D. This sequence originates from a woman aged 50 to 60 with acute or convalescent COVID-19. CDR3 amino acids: CASKAGLLNYGYTF. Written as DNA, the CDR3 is TGTGCCAGTAAAGCAGGACTTCTAAACTATGGCTACACCTTC. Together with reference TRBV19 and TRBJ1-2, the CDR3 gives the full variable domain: DGGITQSPKYLFRKEGQNVTLSCEQNLNHDAMYWYRQDPGQGLRLIYYSQIVNDFQKGDIAEGYSVSREKKESFPLTVTSAQKNPTAFYLCASKAGLLNYGYTFGSGTRLTVV.